This is a list of T cell receptor beta chains from one sample in a study of shared clonotypes between healthy human individuals. Measured with immunoSEQ multiplex PCR; TCRdb has only the in-frame clones, and not every one. The profile covers around 1.1 million clones, with approximately 80% appearing a single time and almost 0.9% taken by the ten largest. Source material: memory CD4+ T cells from PBMCs. Receptors originate from a man aged 18 to 30 in good health. Some clones in this sample may be carry-over from other donors' samples. Each CDR3 is given with its conserved first and last residue. The D gene is left open where the match is weak. Some rows have no size entry. The others give once, few or many, or a class for an expanded clone.

d_gene,abundance,v_gene,j_gene,CDR3aa,CDR3nt
NA,NA,TRBV5-1,TRBJ2-2,CASSLAYTGELFF,TGCGCCAGCAGCCTGGCTTACACCGGGGAGCTGTTTTTT
NA,NA,TRBV7-8,TRBJ2-7,CASSLALGGLYEQYF,TGTGCCAGCAGCTTAGCGCTGGGCGGTCTCTACGAGCAGTACTTC
TRBD2,NA,TRBV5-1,TRBJ2-5,CASSFMAGGQQETQYF,TGCGCCAGCAGCTTCATGGCGGGAGGCCAACAAGAGACCCAGTACTTC
NA,once,TRBV18,TRBJ1-5,CASSPEGARQPQHF,TGTGCCAGCTCACCAGAAGGGGCACGGCAGCCCCAGCATTTT
NA,NA,TRBV2,TRBJ2-1,CASSPPSGHREQFF,TGTGCCAGCAGTCCCCCTTCGGGCCACCGGGAGCAGTTCTTC
NA,NA,TRBV27,TRBJ2-7,CASRRAGATYEQYF,TGTGCCAGCAGGAGGGCAGGGGCTACCTACGAGCAGTACTTC
TRBD1,NA,TRBV6-5,TRBJ2-7,CASSRGQVYEQYF,TGTGCCAGCAGCCGAGGACAGGTCTACGAGCAGTACTTC
NA,few,TRBV15,TRBJ2-7,CATSIDRSYEQYF,TGTGCCACCAGCATCGACAGATCCTACGAGCAGTACTTC
NA,NA,TRBV27,TRBJ2-3,CASSFNRLDPPDTQYF,TGTGCCAGCAGTTTTAATAGGCTAGACCCCCCAGATACGCAGTATTTT
TRBD1,NA,TRBV30,TRBJ2-1,CACYRGWNKQFF,TGTGCCTGTTACAGGGGTTGGAATAAGCAGTTCTTC
TRBD2,NA,TRBV5-1,TRBJ2-2,CASSKTSGRAGGELFF,TGCGCCAGCAGCAAGACTAGCGGGAGGGCCGGCGGGGAGCTGTTTTTT
NA,NA,TRBV5-1,TRBJ1-1,CASSSRVGNTEAFF,TGCGCCAGCAGCTCTCGGGTAGGGAACACTGAAGCTTTCTTT
TRBD1,NA,TRBV2,TRBJ2-7,CASSESKDRAASYEQYF,TGTGCCAGCAGTGAATCCAAGGACAGGGCCGCCTCCTACGAGCAGTACTTC
NA,NA,TRBV7-2,TRBJ2-3,CASSRTGISTDTQYF,TGTGCCAGCAGCCGGACCGGAATTAGCACAGATACGCAGTATTTT
NA,NA,TRBV4-1,TRBJ2-7,CASSQTTRMGSLGEQYF,TGCGCCAGCAGCCAGACAACGAGGATGGGTTCTCTGGGCGAGCAGTACTTC
NA,NA,TRBV6-1,TRBJ2-2,CASAGGWNTGELFF,TGTGCCAGTGCGGGTGGATGGAACACCGGGGAGCTGTTTTTT
NA,few,TRBV7-2,TRBJ1-2,CASSSSAYGYTF,TGTGCCAGCAGCTCGTCAGCGTATGGCTACACCTTC
NA,NA,TRBV28,TRBJ1-2,CASSLPQAGYTF,TGTGCCAGCAGTTTACCCCAGGCCGGCTACACCTTC
TRBD1,few,TRBV15,TRBJ2-1,CATSREGQGGYNEQFF,TGTGCCACCAGCAGGGAGGGACAGGGGGGATACAATGAGCAGTTCTTC
NA,NA,TRBV5-1,TRBJ1-2,CASSLVTNAYGYTF,TGCGCCAGCAGCTTGGTTACGAACGCGTATGGCTACACCTTC
NA,NA,TRBV7-9,TRBJ1-3,CASSLTGMVSGNTIYF,TGTGCCAGCAGCCTCACCGGGATGGTATCTGGAAACACCATATATTTT
TRBD1,few,TRBV9,TRBJ1-5,CASSVGQGDQPQHF,TGTGCCAGCAGCGTAGGACAGGGGGATCAGCCCCAGCATTTT
NA,many,TRBV11-2,TRBJ2-1,CASSSQSLGEQFF,TGTGCCAGCAGCTCCCAGTCCCTGGGTGAGCAGTTCTTC
NA,NA,TRBV7-9,TRBJ1-3,CASSSGGLVAYSGNTIYF,TGTGCCAGCAGCTCGGGGGGGCTCGTGGCATACTCTGGAAACACCATATATTTT
TRBD1,NA,TRBV7-3,TRBJ1-2,CASSPTGINGYTF,TGTGCCAGCAGCCCGACAGGGATCAATGGCTACACCTTC
NA,NA,TRBV5-1,TRBJ1-3,CASSLDGGSSGNTIYF,TGCGCCAGCAGCTTGGATGGGGGGTCCTCTGGAAACACCATATATTTT
NA,NA,TRBV6-1,TRBJ2-5,CASTNRTMFAQYF,TGTGCCAGCACGAACAGGACCATGTTTGCCCAGTACTTC
NA,NA,TRBV14,TRBJ2-5,CASSQLNQETQYF,TGTGCCAGCAGCCAATTGAACCAAGAGACCCAGTACTTC
NA,once,TRBV19,TRBJ1-1,CASRSNPHTGLFF,TGTGCCAGTCGATCTAACCCCCATACAGGGCTTTTCTTT
TRBD2,NA,TRBV28,TRBJ2-2,CASRGAHGGTSGIANTGELFF,TGTGCCAGCAGGGGGGCCCACGGGGGGACTAGCGGGATAGCGAACACCGGGGAGCTGTTTTTT
TRBD1,NA,TRBV19,TRBJ2-7,CASSPSRDRFEQYF,TGTGCCAGTAGTCCGTCCCGGGACAGGTTCGAGCAGTACTTC
TRBD2,NA,TRBV28,TRBJ2-7,CASSTTGTSFSEQYF,TGTGCCAGCAGTACAACCGGGACTAGCTTTTCCGAGCAGTACTTC
TRBD1,NA,TRBV25-1,TRBJ1-5,CASTKHRDRGLGNQPQHF,TGTGCCAGCACGAAACACCGGGACAGGGGGCTCGGCAATCAGCCCCAGCATTTT
NA,NA,TRBV10-3,TRBJ1-5,CAISESDHQPQHF,TGTGCCATCAGTGAGTCGGATCATCAGCCCCAGCATTTT
NA,NA,TRBV20-1,TRBJ2-7,CSAKGRDLHF,TGCAGTGCTAAGGGCCGGGACCTCCACTTC
TRBD1,NA,TRBV6-4,TRBJ1-5,CASSADRWGQPQHF,TGTGCCAGCAGCGCGGACAGGTGGGGTCAGCCCCAGCATTTT
TRBD1,few,TRBV29-1,TRBJ2-5,CSVETGGETQYF,TGCAGCGTTGAAACAGGGGGAGAGACCCAGTACTTC
NA,NA,TRBV7-3,TRBJ1-1,CASSSRLNTEAFF,TGTGCCAGCAGTTCCAGACTGAACACTGAAGCTTTCTTT
NA,NA,TRBV11-2,TRBJ2-7,CASSPRPDPFDEQYF,TGTGCCAGCAGCCCCCGACCAGATCCCTTTGACGAGCAGTACTTC
NA,few,TRBV29-1,TRBJ2-6,CSARGSGANVLTF,TGCAGCGCCCGGGGCTCTGGGGCCAACGTCCTGACTTTC
NA,NA,TRBV7-2,TRBJ1-3,CASSLGSTGNTIYF,TGTGCCAGCAGCTTAGGTAGTACTGGAAACACCATATATTTT
NA,NA,TRBV29-1,TRBJ2-5,CSVGRETQYF,TGCAGCGTTGGCCGGGAGACCCAGTACTTC
TRBD2,NA,TRBV11-2,TRBJ2-2,CASSRSSGRARYTGELFF,TGTGCCAGCAGCCGGTCTAGCGGGAGGGCCAGGTACACCGGGGAGCTGTTTTTT
TRBD1,NA,TRBV18,TRBJ1-2,CASSPGQRLDGYTF,TGTGCCAGCTCCCCGGGACAGCGCCTCGATGGCTACACCTTC
TRBD2,NA,TRBV6-1,TRBJ2-5,CASSEEARGVTQYF,TGTGCCAGCAGTGAAGAGGCGCGGGGGGTGACCCAGTACTTC
NA,NA,TRBV7-8,TRBJ2-1,CASSSVVGVNEQFF,TGTGCCAGCAGCTCCGTCGTGGGAGTCAATGAGCAGTTCTTC
NA,NA,TRBV6-5,TRBJ2-7,CASTGRAYEQYF,TGTGCCAGCACAGGTAGGGCCTACGAGCAGTACTTC
NA,NA,TRBV5-1,TRBJ2-7,CASSLGQGEVVWYF,TGCGCCAGCAGCTTAGGGCAGGGGGAGGTGGTATGGTACTTC
NA,NA,TRBV6-1,TRBJ1-4,CASSEGSRLEKLFF,TGTGCCAGCAGTGAAGGATCCCGCCTAGAAAAACTGTTTTTT
TRBD1,NA,TRBV7-8,TRBJ2-7,CASRSRQGSGEQYF,TGTGCCAGCAGATCCAGACAGGGGTCGGGCGAGCAGTACTTC
TRBD2,few,TRBV30,TRBJ2-7,CAWSGLASYEQYF,TGTGCCTGGAGTGGACTAGCAAGCTACGAGCAGTACTTC
NA,NA,TRBV2,TRBJ1-4,CASSSVKLFF,TGTGCCAGCAGCTCTGTTAAACTGTTTTTT
TRBD1,NA,TRBV5-6,TRBJ2-5,CASSQTGGKETQYF,TGTGCCAGCAGCCAGACAGGGGGGAAAGAGACCCAGTACTTC